This note documents a single TCR beta chain sequence. Its antigen is undetermined. TCRdb reanalysed the RT-PCR reads using MiXCR and keeps one entry per CDR3 protein. The sample gives about 520,000 distinct CDR3 sequences, around 7.7% of which show up once; roughly 14% is in the top ten. The source of the sample is a study of response to subunit inactivated influenza vaccine. Broader study findings: The authors offered the suggestion that each seasonal influenza vaccination recruits few new T cells.

The CDR3 contains 15 residues. Germline CDR1 is SGHTA and CDR2 is FQGTGA. V gave up 5 bases and J gave up 7 bases; unmatched junction bases: 9. This rearrangement joins TRBV7-3 to TRBJ2-1; 9 positions match TRBD1. This sample comprised PBMCs from blood, obtained around 25 months after vaccination. This TCR was recovered from a man aged 45 to 75 who received an inactivated influenza vaccine. CDR3 amino acids: CASSPLGQGKNEQFF. The CDR3 DNA is TGTGCCAGCAGCCCGCTGGGACAGGGAAAGAATGAGCAGTTCTTC.